The 22 T cell receptor beta chains below come from one sample, sequenced in a study of blood T cell repertoires in COVID-19. Clones were read by immunoSEQ multiplex PCR, and TCRdb kept only the in-frame ones, dropping some. The sample includes tens of thousands of clones, 80% to 90% of them seen just once. Material: peripheral blood. The receptors originated from a man in his forties with acute or convalescent COVID-19.

The chain joins TRBV6-5 to TRBJ1-5; unclear D gene. Germline loops: CDR1 MNHEY, CDR2 SVGAGI. The V end lost 6 bases, the J end lost 7 bases, and 19 bases lay between the germline ends. The CDR3 runs to 15 residues. Here the CDR3 reads CASSKTLDTVQPQHF. The CDR3 DNA follows: TGTGCCAGCAGCAAAACCCTTGACACGGTGCAGCCCCAGCATTTT.

The V and J genes are TRBV5-6 and TRBJ1-3; TRBD1 is a possible D gene (6 bases). The V end lost 2 bases, the J end lost 0 bases, and 12 bases lay between the germline ends. This CDR3 comprises 16 residues. Per the germline V gene, CDR1 is SGHDT and CDR2 is YYEEEE. The CDR3 loop reads CASSFGQLASGNTIYF. The CDR3 DNA reads as TGTGCCAGCAGCTTTGGACAGTTGGCCTCTGGAAACACCATATATTTT.

The chain recombines TRBV9 with TRBJ2-2, with a tentative D call TRBD1 (6 bases). The V and J ends lost 0 bases and 3 bases respectively, with 12 bases between them. Germline CDR1 reads SGDLS; CDR2 reads YYNGEE. This CDR3 is built from 16 residues. The CDR3, as DNA: TGTGCCAGCAGCGTAGAGAGGGGGTGGGACACCGGGGAGCTGTTTTTT. Translated, it gives CASSVERGWDTGELFF.

The V call is TRBV6-5, the J call TRBJ1-4, with a tentative D call TRBD1 (5 bases). The CDR3 spans 14 residues. Germline assignment: CDR1 MNHEY and CDR2 SVGAGI. The germline V and J ends were trimmed by 2 bases and 6 bases, with 10 bases remaining between them. CDR3 sequence reads: CASSYTGSYEKLFF. The CDR3 region has the DNA TGTGCCAGCAGTTACACAGGTTCCTATGAAAAACTGTTTTTT.

The chain is built from TRBV28 and TRBJ1-2; the D is unclear. Trimming removed 3 bases at V and 4 bases at J, with 12 bases between. Germline V gives CDR1 MDHEN, CDR2 SYDVKM. The CDR3 loop spans 14 amino acids. In DNA form, the CDR3 reads TGTGCCAGCAGTTTCTCGGGGTTCTCCTATGGCTACACCTTC. This encodes CASSFSGFSYGYTF.

V and J are TRBV21-1 and TRBJ1-1; the table gives TRBD1 as D, unverified against the DNA. TRBV21-1 corresponds to a pseudogene. This CDR3 is built from 19 residues. CDR3 in amino acids: CASSKKWTGGRSMNTEAFF. The CDR3 nucleotides read TGTGCCAGCAGCAAAAAATGGACAGGGGGCCGCAGCATGAACACTGAAGCTTTCTTT.

The rearrangement uses TRBV10-3 and TRBJ2-1; 14 bases agree with TRBD2. The CDR3 has 17 amino acids. Germline values: CDR1 ENHRY, CDR2 SYGVKD. Germline trimming cut 8 bases from V and 3 bases from J; bases unmatched to any gene: 9. CDR3 in DNA: TGTGCCATCCGGAGCGGACTAGCGGGGGGCTTCTACAATGAGCAGTTCTTC. It translates to CAIRSGLAGGFYNEQFF.

The chain couples TRBV3-1 (or the pseudogene TRBV3-2) to TRBJ1-1, with a possible D match to TRBD1 (5 bases). This CDR3 region has 14 residues. Germline lookup yields CDR1 LGHDT and CDR2 YNNKEL (reference sequence). Deletions cut 1 base from V and 2 bases from J, with 8 bases between. CDR3 amino acids: CASSQGTLNTEAFF. As DNA, the CDR3 is TGTGCCAGCAGCCAAGGGACACTAAACACTGAAGCTTTCTTT.

The chain uses TRBV25-1 and TRBJ2-7, with TRBD2 matching 12 bases. Germline CDR1 is MGHDK and CDR2 is SYGVNS. The CDR3 has 17 residues. With V trimmed by 3 bases and J by 6 bases, 12 bases remained unmatched. The CDR3 here is CASSDSTSGGLTGEQYF. CDR3 coding DNA: TGTGCCAGCAGTGATTCGACTAGCGGGGGCCTTACGGGCGAGCAGTACTTC.

The chain recombines TRBV18 with TRBJ1-5, with a tentative D call TRBD1 (6 bases). The V gene lost 6 bases and the J gene lost 7 bases, with 13 bases spanning the gap. The CDR3 spans 13 residues. The germline CDR1 and CDR2 sequences are KGHSH and LQKENI. CDR3 protein: CASSDGGGQPQHF. The CDR3 bases are TGTGCCAGCTCTGACGGGGGGGGCCAGCCCCAGCATTTT. Together with reference TRBV18 and TRBJ1-5, the CDR3 gives the full variable domain: NAGVMQNPRHLVRRRGQEARLRCSPMKGHSHVYWYRQLPEEGLKFMVYLQKENIIDESGMPKERFSAEFPKEGPSILRIQQVVRGDSAAYFCASSDGGGQPQHFGDGTRLSIL.

This clone is a singleton in its sample. The V gene is TRBV7-2, the J gene TRBJ2-3, with a possible D match to TRBD2 (6 bases). Germline CDR1 SGHTA, CDR2 FQGNSA. The CDR3 spans 14 residues. Trimming shortened V by 3 bases and J by 2 bases, and 9 bases separated the two germline ends. CDR3 nucleotides: TGTGCCAGCAGCTTGGGACTTACCACAGATACGCAGTATTTT. It specifies CASSLGLTTDTQYF.

This clone is a singleton in its sample. This chain connects TRBV16 to TRBJ1-1; the D is unclear. The V end lost 6 bases, the J end lost 3 bases, and 14 bases lay between the germline ends. The CDR3 extends over 14 amino acids. CDR1 is KGHSY, CDR2 FQNENV, per germline. Written as DNA, the CDR3 is TGTGCCAGCAGTCGCGGGAACTCTTACACTGAAGCTTTCTTT. Its protein product is CASSRGNSYTEAFF.

The chain carries TRBV9 and TRBJ2-5, with TRBD1 as a possible D gene (5 bases). The CDR3 is 15 residues long. V lost 0 bases and J 4 bases, leaving 13 bases between the germline ends. The germline V gene has CDR1 SGDLS and CDR2 YYNGEE. The CDR3 region has the DNA TGTGCCAGCAGCGTAGTTCAGGGTGGTGGAGAGACCCAGTACTTC. Encoded protein: CASSVVQGGGETQYF.

The chain joins TRBV7-3 to TRBJ2-1; 8 bases match TRBD1. Germline loops: CDR1 SGHTA, CDR2 FQGTGA. The CDR3 is 13 amino acids. V was pared by 2 bases and J by 7 bases, with 1 base of the junction left unmatched. Here the CDR3 reads CASSLDRGNEQFF. Written as DNA, the CDR3 is TGTGCCAGCAGCTTAGACAGGGGAAATGAGCAGTTCTTC.

The J gene is TRBJ2-7, the V gene TRBV11-1; TRBD1 aligns across 7 bases. The V and J ends lost 5 bases and 0 bases, in that order; junction bases with no gene match: 4. The CDR3 has 14 residues. Germline V lookup: CDR1 SGHAT, CDR2 FQDESV (reference sequence). CDR3 protein: CASSTRQGSYEQYF. The CDR3 DNA sequence: TGTGCCAGCAGCACCCGACAGGGCTCCTACGAGCAGTACTTC.

The chain joins TRBV5-6 to TRBJ1-2; TRBD1 might be the D (6 bases). Germline loops: CDR1 SGHDT, CDR2 YYEEEE. The CDR3 is 14 residues long. The V end was cut by 5 bases, the J end by 4 bases, with 15 bases between. In DNA, the CDR3 is TGTGCCAGCAGTCACAGGGTGTCAGCCTATGGCTACACCTTC. Translation gives CASSHRVSAYGYTF.

The chain employs TRBV2 and TRBJ1-6, with TRBD1 as a possible D gene (6 bases). Germline V lookup: CDR1 SNHLY, CDR2 FYNNEI. V gave up 3 bases and J gave up 10 bases, with 16 bases separating them. CDR3 size: 15 residues. CDR3 DNA sequence: TGTGCCAGCAGTGATTTGAACAGGGTGGGCTCACCCCTCCACTTT. Its translation is CASSDLNRVGSPLHF. The whole variable domain, remainder taken from reference TRBV2 and TRBJ1-6, is EPEVTQTPSHQVTQMGQEVILRCVPISNHLYFYWYRQILGQKVEFLVSFYNNEISEKSEIFDDQFSVERPDGSNFTLKIRSTKLEDSAMYFCASSDLNRVGSPLHFGNGTRLTVT.

The genes are TRBV30 and TRBJ1-2, with D uncertain. The CDR3 loop spans 13 amino acids. V was clipped by 2 bases and J by 3 bases, with 10 bases between them. Germline lookup yields CDR1 GTSNPN and CDR2 SVGIG (reference sequence). CDR3 amino acids: CAWSMRLDYGYTF. CDR3 DNA: TGTGCCTGGAGTATGAGGTTAGACTATGGCTACACCTTC.

V gene TRBV30 combines with J gene TRBJ1-5, with a tentative D call TRBD1 (6 bases). Germline V gene sequence: CDR1 GTSNPN, CDR2 SVGIG (reference sequence). This CDR3 contains 12 residues. V dropped 0 bases and J dropped 6 bases, with 6 bases sitting between them. The CDR3 sequence: CAWSVQGQPQHF. The DNA for the CDR3 is TGTGCCTGGAGTGTACAGGGTCAGCCCCAGCATTTT.

This clone has a single count. This chain links TRBV7-2 with TRBJ1-5; 7 bases align to TRBD1. V gave up 5 bases and J gave up 1 base; unmatched junction bases: 11. The germline CDR1 and CDR2 sequences are SGHTA and FQGNSA. The CDR3 extends over 17 amino acids. In DNA, the CDR3 is TGTGCCAGCAGCCAAGGCGGGAGGGGGCTCAGCAATCAGCCCCAGCATTTT. Translated, it gives CASSQGGRGLSNQPQHF.

Only a few counts were recorded for this clone. The chain links TRBV3-1 (or the pseudogene TRBV3-2) to TRBJ1-2; D gene ambiguous. The CDR3 runs to 15 residues. Trimming removed 0 bases at V and 10 bases at J, with 18 bases between. Per the germline V gene, CDR1 is LGHDT and CDR2 is YNNKEL (reference sequence). CDR3 DNA: TGTGCCAGCAGCCAAGATCCGGGCCGGAGGTGGGACTACACCTTC. Its translation: CASSQDPGRRWDYTF.

The rearrangement links TRBV7-9 to TRBJ2-7; possible D gene TRBD1, 6 bases. V lost 1 base and J lost 0, with 13 bases in between. The CDR3 has 16 residues. Per germline, CDR1 SEHNR and CDR2 FQNEAQ (reference sequence). The DNA for the CDR3 is TGTGCCAGCAGCTTAGGCAGGGGAGTTGGCTCCTACGAGCAGTACTTC. Amino acid sequence: CASSLGRGVGSYEQYF. The full variable domain, its missing parts supplied by reference TRBV7-9 and TRBJ2-7, is DTGVSQNPRHKITKRGQNVTFRCDPISEHNRLYWYRQTLGQGPEFLTYFQNEAQLEKSRLLSDRFSAERPKGSFSTLEIQRTEQGDSAMYLCASSLGRGVGSYEQYFGPGTRLTVT.